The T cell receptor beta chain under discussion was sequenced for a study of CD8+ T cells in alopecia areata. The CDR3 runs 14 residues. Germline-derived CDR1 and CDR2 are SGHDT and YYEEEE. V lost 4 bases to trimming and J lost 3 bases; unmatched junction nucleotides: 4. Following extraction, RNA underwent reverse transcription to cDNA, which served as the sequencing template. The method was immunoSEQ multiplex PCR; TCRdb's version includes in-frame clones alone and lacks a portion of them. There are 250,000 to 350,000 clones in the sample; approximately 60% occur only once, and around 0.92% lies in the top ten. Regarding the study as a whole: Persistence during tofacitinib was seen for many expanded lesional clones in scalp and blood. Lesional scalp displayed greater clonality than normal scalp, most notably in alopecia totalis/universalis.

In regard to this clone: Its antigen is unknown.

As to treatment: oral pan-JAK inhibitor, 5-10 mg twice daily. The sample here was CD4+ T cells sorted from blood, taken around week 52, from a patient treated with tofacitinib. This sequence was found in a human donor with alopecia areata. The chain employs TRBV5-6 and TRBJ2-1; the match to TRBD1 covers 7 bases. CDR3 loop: CASSRQGNYNEQFF. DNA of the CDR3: TGTGCCAGCAGCCGACAGGGTAACTACAATGAGCAGTTCTTC.